The clone carrying this T cell receptor beta chain was detected a few times. The antigen remains undetermined. This entry comes from a study of blood T cells in healthy people across ages. Study results and caveats: Long-lived donors carried more naive CD4+ cells and greater diversity than aged donors.

Combining a sample-barcoded 5' primer with a J-beta primer mix, a second PCR ran for roughly 7 to 12 cycles. Each CDR3 protein is one row after TCRdb ran MiXCR on the 5' RACE reads. Among about 640,000 distinct CDR3 sequences listed, under 65% were seen once. Specimen: blood. This receptor was obtained from a man aged 60 to 75 in good health.

The DNA of the CDR3 is TGCAGTGCTAAACCCGGGACTAGCGGGGTAGAGACCCAGTACTTC. This gives the protein CSAKPGTSGVETQYF. The chain carries TRBV20-1 and TRBJ2-5, with 13 bases matching TRBD2. Germline CDR1 reads DFQATT; CDR2 reads SNEGSKA (reference sequence). The CDR3 contains 15 residues. The J segment lost 4 bases and the V segment lost 4 bases, leaving 6 bases of the junction unmatched.